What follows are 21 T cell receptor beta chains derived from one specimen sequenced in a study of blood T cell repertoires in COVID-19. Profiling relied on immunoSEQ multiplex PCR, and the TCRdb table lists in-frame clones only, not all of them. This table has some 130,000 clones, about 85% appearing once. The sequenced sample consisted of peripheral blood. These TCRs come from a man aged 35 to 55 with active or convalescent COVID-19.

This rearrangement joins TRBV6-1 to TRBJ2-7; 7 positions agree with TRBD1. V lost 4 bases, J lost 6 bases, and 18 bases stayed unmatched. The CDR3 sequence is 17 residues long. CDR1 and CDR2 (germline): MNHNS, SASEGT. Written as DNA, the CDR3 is TGTGCCAGCAGTGCAAGGACCGGGACAGCCTTCCCTAGCGAGCAGTACTTC. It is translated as CASSARTGTAFPSEQYF.

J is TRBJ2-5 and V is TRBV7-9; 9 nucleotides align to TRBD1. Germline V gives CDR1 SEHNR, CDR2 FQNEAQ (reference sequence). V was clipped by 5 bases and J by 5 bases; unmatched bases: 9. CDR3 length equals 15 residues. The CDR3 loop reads CASSTWDRDRETQYF. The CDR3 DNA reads TGTGCCAGCAGCACCTGGGACAGGGATCGGGAGACCCAGTACTTC.

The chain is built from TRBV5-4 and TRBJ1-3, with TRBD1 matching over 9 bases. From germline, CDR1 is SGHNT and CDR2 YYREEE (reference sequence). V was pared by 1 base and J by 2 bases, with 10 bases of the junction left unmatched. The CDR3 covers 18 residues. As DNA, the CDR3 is TGTGCCAGCAGCTTGAGGGGACAGGGTTCTGGGCCTGGAAACACCATATATTTT. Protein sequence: CASSLRGQGSGPGNTIYF. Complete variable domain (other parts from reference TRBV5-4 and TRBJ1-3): ETGVTQSPTHLIKTRGQQVTLRCSSQSGHNTVSWYQQALGQGPQFIFQYYREEENGRGNFPPRFSGLQFPNYSSELNVNALELDDSALYLCASSLRGQGSGPGNTIYFGEGSWLTVV.

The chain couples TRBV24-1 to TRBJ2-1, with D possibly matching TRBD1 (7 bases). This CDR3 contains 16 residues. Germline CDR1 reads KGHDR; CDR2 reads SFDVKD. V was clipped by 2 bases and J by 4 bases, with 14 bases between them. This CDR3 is CATSDSGGSPYNEQFF. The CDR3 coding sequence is TGTGCCACCAGTGATTCAGGGGGGAGCCCTTACAATGAGCAGTTCTTC.

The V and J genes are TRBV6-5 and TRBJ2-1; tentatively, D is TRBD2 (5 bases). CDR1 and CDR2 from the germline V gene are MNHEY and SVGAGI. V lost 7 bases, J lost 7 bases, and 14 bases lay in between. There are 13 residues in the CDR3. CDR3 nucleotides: TGTGCCAGCACGGACTCCCCGAAGAATGAGCAGTTCTTC. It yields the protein CASTDSPKNEQFF.

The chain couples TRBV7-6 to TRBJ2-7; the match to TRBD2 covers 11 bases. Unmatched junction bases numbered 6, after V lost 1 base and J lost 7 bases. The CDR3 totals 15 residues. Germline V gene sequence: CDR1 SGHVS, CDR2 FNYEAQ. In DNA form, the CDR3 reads TGTGCCAGCAGCTTAGGGCGGGCTAGCGGGGGGGAGCAGTACTTC. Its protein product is CASSLGRASGGEQYF.

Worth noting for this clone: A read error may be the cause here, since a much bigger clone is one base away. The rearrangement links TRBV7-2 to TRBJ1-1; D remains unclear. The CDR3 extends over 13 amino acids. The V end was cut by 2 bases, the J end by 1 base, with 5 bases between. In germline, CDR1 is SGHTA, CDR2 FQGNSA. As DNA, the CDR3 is TGTGCCAGCAGCTTAAACAGGAACACTGAAGCTTTCTTT. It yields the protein CASSLNRNTEAFF.

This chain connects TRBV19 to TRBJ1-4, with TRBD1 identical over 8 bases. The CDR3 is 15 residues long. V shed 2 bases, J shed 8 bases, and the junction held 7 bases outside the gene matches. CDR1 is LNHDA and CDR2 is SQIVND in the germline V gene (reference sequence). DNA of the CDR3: TGTGCCAGTAGTATAAGCGGGACAGGCCACGAAAAACTGTTTTTT. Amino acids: CASSISGTGHEKLFF.

CDR3 nucleotide sequence: TGCGCCAGCAGCTTGGGAGCCGGACAGCCCTACTCTACTGGGGCCAACGTCCTGACTTTC. Translating it yields CASSLGAGQPYSTGANVLTF. This chain joins TRBV5-1 and TRBJ2-6; tentative D call: TRBD1 (6 bases). The CDR3 consists of 20 residues. Germline CDR1 SGHRS, CDR2 YFSETQ. V gave up 0 bases and J gave up 2 bases, with 21 bases separating them.

The CDR3 sequence: CASSYHQGAGETQYF. CDR3 sequence (DNA): TGTGCCAGCAGCTACCATCAGGGGGCAGGGGAGACCCAGTACTTC. The chain links TRBV11-2 to TRBJ2-5; the match to TRBD1 covers 8 bases. V lost 4 bases to trimming and J lost 5 bases; unmatched junction nucleotides: 9. Germline V lookup: CDR1 SGHAT, CDR2 FQNNGV. The CDR3 contains 15 residues.

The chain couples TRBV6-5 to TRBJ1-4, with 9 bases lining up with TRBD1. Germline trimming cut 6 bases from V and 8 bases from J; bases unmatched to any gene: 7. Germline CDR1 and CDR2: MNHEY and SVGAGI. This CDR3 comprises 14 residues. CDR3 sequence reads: CASRRQGVGEKLFF. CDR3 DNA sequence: TGTGCCAGCAGACGACAGGGGGTGGGCGAAAAACTGTTTTTT.

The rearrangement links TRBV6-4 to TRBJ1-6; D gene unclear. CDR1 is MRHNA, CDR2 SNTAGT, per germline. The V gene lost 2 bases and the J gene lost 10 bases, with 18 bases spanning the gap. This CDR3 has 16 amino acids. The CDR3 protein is CASSDPMGSRGSPLHF. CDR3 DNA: TGTGCCAGCAGTGACCCTATGGGGTCCAGAGGGTCACCCCTCCACTTT.

The CDR3 DNA reads TGTGCCAGTAGTATGGAGGACAGCTCCTACAATGAGCAGTTCTTC. It encodes CASSMEDSSYNEQFF. J is TRBJ2-1 and V is TRBV19; possible D gene TRBD1, 6 bases. V gave up 3 bases and J gave up 0 bases, with 9 bases separating them. The CDR3 runs 15 residues. Germline V CDR1 and CDR2: LNHDA, SQIVND (reference sequence). Full variable domain (outside the CDR3, taken from reference TRBV19 and TRBJ2-1): DGGITQSPKYLFRKEGQNVTLSCEQNLNHDAMYWYRQDPGQGLRLIYYSQIVNDFQKGDIAEGYSVSREKKESFPLTVTSAQKNPTAFYLCASSMEDSSYNEQFFGPGTRLTVL.

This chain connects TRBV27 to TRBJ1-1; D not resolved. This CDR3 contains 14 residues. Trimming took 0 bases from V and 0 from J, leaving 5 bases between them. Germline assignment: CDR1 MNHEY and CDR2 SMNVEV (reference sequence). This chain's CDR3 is CASSLSAVNTEAFF. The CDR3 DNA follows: TGTGCCAGCAGTTTATCAGCCGTGAACACTGAAGCTTTCTTT.

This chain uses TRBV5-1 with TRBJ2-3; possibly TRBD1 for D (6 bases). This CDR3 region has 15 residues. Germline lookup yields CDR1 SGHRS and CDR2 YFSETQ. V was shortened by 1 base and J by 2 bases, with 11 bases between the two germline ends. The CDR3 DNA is TGCGCCAGCAGCTTGCAGGGGCGTCCCACAGATACGCAGTATTTT. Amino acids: CASSLQGRPTDTQYF.

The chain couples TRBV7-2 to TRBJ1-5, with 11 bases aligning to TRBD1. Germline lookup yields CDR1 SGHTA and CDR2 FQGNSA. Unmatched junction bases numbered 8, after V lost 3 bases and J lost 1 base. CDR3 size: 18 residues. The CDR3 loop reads CASSFTGTGGRSNQPQHF. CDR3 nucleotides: TGTGCCAGCAGCTTCACCGGGACAGGGGGTAGGAGCAATCAGCCCCAGCATTTT. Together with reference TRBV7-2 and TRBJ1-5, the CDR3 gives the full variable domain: GAGVSQSPSNKVTEKGKDVELRCDPISGHTALYWYRQSLGQGLEFLIYFQGNSAPDKSGLPSDRFSAERTGGSVSTLTIQRTQQEDSAVYLCASSFTGTGGRSNQPQHFGDGTRLSIL.

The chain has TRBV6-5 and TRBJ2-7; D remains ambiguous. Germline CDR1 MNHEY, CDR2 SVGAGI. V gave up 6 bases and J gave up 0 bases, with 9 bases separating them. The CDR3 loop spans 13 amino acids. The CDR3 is CASSLQSSYEQYF. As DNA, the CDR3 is TGTGCCAGCAGCCTACAGAGCTCCTACGAGCAGTACTTC.

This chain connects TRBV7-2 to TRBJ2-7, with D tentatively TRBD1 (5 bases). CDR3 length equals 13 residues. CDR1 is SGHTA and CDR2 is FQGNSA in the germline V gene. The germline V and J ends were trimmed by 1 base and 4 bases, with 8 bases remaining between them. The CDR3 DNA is TGTGCCAGCAGCTTAGGCGACAGATACGAGCAGTACTTC. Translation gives CASSLGDRYEQYF.

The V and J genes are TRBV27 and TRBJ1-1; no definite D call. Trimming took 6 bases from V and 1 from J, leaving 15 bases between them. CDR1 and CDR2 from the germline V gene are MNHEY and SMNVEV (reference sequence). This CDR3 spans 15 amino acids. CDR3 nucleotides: TGTGCCAGCAGCTTTACTTTTTCGGGGAACACTGAAGCTTTCTTT. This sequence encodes CASSFTFSGNTEAFF.

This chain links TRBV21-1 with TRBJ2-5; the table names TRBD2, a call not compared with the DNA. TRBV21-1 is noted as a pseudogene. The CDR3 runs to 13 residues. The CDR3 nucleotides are TGTGCCAGCAGAACCGGGAGCCGAGAGACCCAGTACTTC. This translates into CASRTGSRETQYF.

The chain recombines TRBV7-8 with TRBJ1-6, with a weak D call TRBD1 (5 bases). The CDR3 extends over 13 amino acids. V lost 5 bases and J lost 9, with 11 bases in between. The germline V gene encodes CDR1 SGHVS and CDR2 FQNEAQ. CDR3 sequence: CASSPAQVSPLHF. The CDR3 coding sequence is TGTGCCAGCAGCCCCGCACAGGTTTCACCCCTCCACTTT. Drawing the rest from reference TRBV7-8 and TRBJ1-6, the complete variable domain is GAGVSQSPRYKVAKRGQDVALRCDPISGHVSLFWYQQALGQGPEFLTYFQNEAQLDKSGLPSDRFFAERPEGSVSTLKIQRTQQEDSAVYLCASSPAQVSPLHFGNGTRLTVT.